The 25 T cell receptor beta chains presented below share a single source sample, sequenced in a study of long-term antiretroviral therapy in people with HIV (dated by TCRdb to the early 2020s). The immunoSEQ hsTCRB v3.0 assay was used at survey level resolution to sequence the TRB variable region. In TCRdb, the immuneACCESS table is reduced to in-frame sequences with V and J assigned. These tables do not hold every clone; where another copy was compared, an unresolved V gene accounts for under half, and the others remain unexplained. The sample includes under 35,000 clones, with 70% to 90% observed a single time. The ten largest clones represent 10% to 15% of the sample. Sample: unsorted PBMCs, taken 1.1 years after starting antiretroviral therapy. The source of these receptors is a man between 18 and 35 years old with HIV.

The V gene is TRBV6-1, the J gene TRBJ2-7, with a possible D match to TRBD1 (6 bases). Deletions cut 6 bases from V and 6 bases from J, with 18 bases between. CDR1 and CDR2 from the germline V gene are MNHNS and SASEGT. The CDR3 length is 14 residues. CDR3 nucleotides: TGTGCCAGCAGCCGTACTCCCACAGGGACCGAGCAGTACTTC. It specifies CASSRTPTGTEQYF.

The gene calls are TRBV5-4 and TRBJ2-4; perhaps TRBD2 as D (6 bases). The CDR3 length is 14 residues. Trimming left V 4 bases short and J 8 bases short, with 16 bases between. Per germline, CDR1 SGHNT and CDR2 YYREEE (reference sequence). CDR3 coding DNA: TGTGCCAGCAGCACCCCCGGGTGGGGGGACATTCAGTACTTC. Its translation: CASSTPGWGDIQYF.

The V and J genes are TRBV18 and TRBJ1-3; perhaps TRBD1 as D (5 bases). The CDR3 covers 15 residues. The ends were cut back, 2 bases at V and 4 bases at J, with 12 bases in the middle. Germline assignment: CDR1 KGHSH and CDR2 LQKENI. CDR3 region: CASSPMEGPGNTIYF. CDR3 DNA sequence: TGTGCCAGCTCACCAATGGAGGGGCCAGGAAACACCATATATTTT.

This clone was seen a handful of times. V usage is TRBV19 and J usage is TRBJ1-5; 8 bases fit TRBD1. The CDR3 runs to 14 residues. CDR1 is LNHDA and CDR2 is SQIVND in the germline V gene (reference sequence). The V gene end was trimmed by 7 bases and the J gene end by 7 bases; junction bases not matched to a gene: 9. The CDR3 region is CASTLQGAGQPQHF. For the CDR3, the DNA is TGTGCCAGTACCCTGCAGGGGGCCGGGCAGCCCCAGCATTTT.

This clone was seen a single time. The CDR3 sequence is CASSQRAGGQYEKLFF. In nucleotides, the CDR3 is TGTGCCAGCAGCCAACGAGCAGGGGGGCAGTATGAAAAACTGTTTTTT. This rearrangement joins TRBV7-9 to TRBJ1-4; 7 nucleotides agree with TRBD1. CDR1 and CDR2 from the germline V gene are SEHNR and FQNEAQ (reference sequence). The ends lost 5 bases at V and 6 bases at J; junction bases unmatched: 12. The CDR3 spans 16 residues.

V usage is TRBV27 and J usage is TRBJ2-7; D is unresolved. V shed 3 bases and J shed 5 bases, with 8 bases lying between them. CDR1 is MNHEY and CDR2 is SMNVEV in the germline V gene (reference sequence). The CDR3 length is 12 residues. For the CDR3, the DNA is TGTGCCAGCAGTTTTGGTAATGACGAGCAGTACTTC. This encodes CASSFGNDEQYF.

The chain carries TRBV9 and TRBJ2-1; D unresolved. Trimming pared 3 bases from V and 6 bases from J, leaving 19 bases between. The germline CDR1 and CDR2 sequences are SGDLS and YYNGEE. The CDR3 extends over 16 amino acids. CDR3 residues: CASSATSGGLANEQFF. The CDR3 DNA reads as TGTGCCAGCAGCGCAACCTCCGGTGGGCTTGCCAATGAGCAGTTCTTC.

This sequence joins TRBV5-1 and TRBJ1-1, with a tentative D call TRBD1 (6 bases). Germline CDR1 and CDR2: SGHRS and YFSETQ. The ends were cut back, 1 base at V and 0 bases at J, with 16 bases in the middle. The CDR3 is 17 amino acids. CDR3 nucleotides: TGCGCCAGCAGCTTGAAAGGACAGACTCTTTTGAACACTGAAGCTTTCTTT. It yields the protein CASSLKGQTLLNTEAFF. Based on the CDR3 plus reference TRBV5-1 and TRBJ1-1, the full variable domain is KAGVTQTPRYLIKTRGQQVTLSCSPISGHRSVSWYQQTPGQGLQFLFEYFSETQRNKGNFPGRFSGRQFSNSRSEMNVSTLELGDSALYLCASSLKGQTLLNTEAFFGQGTRLTVV.

The chain carries TRBV6-5 and TRBJ2-7; 8 nucleotides align to TRBD1. The CDR3 contains 16 residues. V trimming: 0 bases; J trimming: 3 bases; junction bases outside the gene matches: 7. CDR1 is MNHEY and CDR2 is SVGAGI in the germline V gene. The CDR3 DNA reads as TGTGCCAGCAGTTACTCGAATACAGGGGGGTTCTACGAGCAGTACTTC. It encodes CASSYSNTGGFYEQYF.

The V call is TRBV4-3, the J call TRBJ2-7, with 9 bases fitting TRBD2. V gave up 4 bases and J gave up 1 base; unmatched junction bases: 5. Germline V gives CDR1 LGHNA, CDR2 YSLEER. This CDR3 contains 15 residues. CDR3 residues: CASSLVAGDSYEQYF. In nucleotides, the CDR3 is TGCGCCAGCAGCCTAGTAGCGGGAGATTCCTACGAGCAGTACTTC.

This chain joins TRBV4-3 and TRBJ2-1, with D hard to call. The CDR3 length is 18 residues. V was cut by 1 base and J by 2 bases, with 18 bases left in between. In germline, CDR1 is LGHNA, CDR2 YSLEER. CDR3 loop: CASSQVHYQINAYNEQFF. The CDR3 DNA follows: TGCGCCAGCAGCCAAGTCCACTACCAGATTAACGCCTACAATGAGCAGTTCTTC.

This chain uses TRBV28 with TRBJ2-7; 7 bases are a match to TRBD2. V lost 3 bases and J lost 0; bases outside the gene matches: 8. This CDR3 has 16 amino acids. CDR1 MDHEN and CDR2 SYDVKM come from the germline V gene. The CDR3 here is CASSFLGVAGSYEQYF. The CDR3 region has the DNA TGTGCCAGCAGTTTTCTCGGGGTAGCGGGCTCCTACGAGCAGTACTTC.

The chain joins TRBV11-2 to TRBJ2-7; 10 bases map to TRBD1. This CDR3 has 15 residues. The V gene's germline CDR1 is SGHAT and CDR2 FQNNGV. After removal of 4 bases from V and 4 bases from J, the junction contained 7 bases not matched to a gene. The CDR3 spells CASSSIRDRGYEQYF. In DNA, the CDR3 is TGTGCCAGCAGCTCAATCCGGGACAGGGGTTACGAGCAGTACTTC.

The sample holds a few counts of this clone. The V call is TRBV30, the J call TRBJ1-4; 7 bases line up with TRBD1. CDR1 is GTSNPN and CDR2 is SVGIG in the germline V gene (reference sequence). The CDR3 is 12 residues long. With 7 bases clipped from V and 8 bases from J, the junction kept 7 bases outside the gene matches. The CDR3 sequence is CAYDRVSEKLFF. Written as DNA, the CDR3 is TGTGCCTACGACAGGGTATCCGAAAAACTGTTTTTT.

This chain links TRBV10-3 with TRBJ2-1; 12 positions agree with TRBD2. V dropped 6 bases and J dropped 8; count of bases not matched to a gene: 8. Looked up from germline, CDR1 is ENHRY and CDR2 is SYGVKD. The length of the CDR3 is 15 residues. CDR3 sequence: CAIRLAGGPSYEQFF. In DNA, the CDR3 is TGTGCCATCAGACTAGCGGGGGGTCCTTCGTATGAGCAGTTCTTC.

J is TRBJ2-7 and V is TRBV6-5; a weak D match, TRBD2 (5 bases). The V gene lost 4 bases and the J gene lost 1 base, with 11 bases spanning the gap. The CDR3 sequence is 14 residues long. From germline, CDR1 is MNHEY and CDR2 SVGAGI. Here the CDR3 DNA reads TGTGCCAGCAGTTTGAGCGGCTATTCCTACGAGCAGTACTTC. Residues: CASSLSGYSYEQYF.

The V call is TRBV2, the J call TRBJ1-5, with D perhaps TRBD1 (6 bases). V shed 2 bases and J shed 5 bases, with 7 bases lying between them. Germline V gene data show CDR1 as SNHLY and CDR2 as FYNNEI. This CDR3 comprises 13 residues. The CDR3 DNA follows: TGTGCCAGCAGTGAAAGGGGGGATCAGCCCCAGCATTTT. The encoded protein is CASSERGDQPQHF.

The chain has TRBV7-9 and TRBJ1-6; unclear D gene. With 5 bases removed from V and 7 bases from J, the gap between germline ends came to 9 bases. The CDR3 spans 13 residues. Germline V gene sequence: CDR1 SEHNR, CDR2 FQNEAQ (reference sequence). CDR3 amino acids: CASSLQENSPLHF. The CDR3 DNA reads as TGTGCCAGCAGCCTACAAGAAAATTCACCCCTCCACTTT. Based on the CDR3 plus reference TRBV7-9 and TRBJ1-6, the full variable domain is DTGVSQNPRHKITKRGQNVTFRCDPISEHNRLYWYRQTLGQGPEFLTYFQNEAQLEKSRLLSDRFSAERPKGSFSTLEIQRTEQGDSAMYLCASSLQENSPLHFGNGTRLTVT.

This clone was observed a handful of times. The chain carries TRBV25-1 and TRBJ1-1, with 10 bases lining up with TRBD1. Germline lookup yields CDR1 MGHDK and CDR2 SYGVNS. Unmatched junction bases numbered 9, after V lost 4 bases and J lost 4 bases. The CDR3 is 16 amino acids. The CDR3 bases are TGTGCCAGCAGTGCCTCGAGACAGGGGGCAAGCACTGAAGCTTTCTTT. Residues: CASSASRQGASTEAFF.

This rearrangement joins TRBV30 to TRBJ2-3; D remains ambiguous. Deletions cut 2 bases from V and 4 bases from J, with 10 bases between. CDR3 length: 13 amino acids. The V gene's germline CDR1 is GTSNPN and CDR2 SVGIG (reference sequence). The CDR3 DNA sequence: TGTGCCTGGAGTTCCGCGTTGGCAGATACGCAGTATTTT. Its protein product is CAWSSALADTQYF.

The sample holds one count of this clone. The chain couples TRBV28 to TRBJ1-5; D uncertain. The CDR3 has 18 residues. The ends were cut back, 5 bases at V and 0 bases at J, with 20 bases in the middle. Germline CDR1 and CDR2: MDHEN and SYDVKM. As DNA, the CDR3 is TGTGCCAGCAGTCGGATCGAATCCTTACGGGATAGCAATCAGCCCCAGCATTTT. Translating gives CASSRIESLRDSNQPQHF.

The V call is TRBV11-1, the J call TRBJ2-7, with 15 bases lining up with TRBD2. From germline, CDR1 is SGHAT and CDR2 FQDESV (reference sequence). The CDR3 length is 18 residues. J was trimmed by 0 bases and V by 5 bases; bases with no gene match: 8. The CDR3 protein is CASSGPGLAGGPSYEQYF. CDR3 bases: TGTGCCAGCAGCGGACCTGGACTAGCGGGGGGGCCCTCCTACGAGCAGTACTTC.

The chain uses TRBV28 and TRBJ2-7, with 12 bases aligning to TRBD1. The CDR3 sequence is 21 residues long. Germline-derived CDR1 and CDR2 are MDHEN and SYDVKM. The J segment lost 5 bases and the V segment lost 4 bases, leaving 24 bases of the junction unmatched. CDR3 nucleotide sequence: TGTGCCAGCAGTTATGAGGGCGCGGGGACAGGGGGCTTATATTGGAATGACGAGCAGTACTTC. Its translation: CASSYEGAGTGGLYWNDEQYF.

This clone was found once. The chain links TRBV30 to TRBJ2-7, with D maybe TRBD1 (6 bases). The germline gives CDR1 GTSNPN, CDR2 SVGIG (reference sequence). V lost 0 bases and J lost 3, with 6 bases in between. The CDR3 contains 12 residues. CDR3 sequence (DNA): TGTGCCTGGAGTGTACAGGGCTACGAGCAGTACTTC. This gives the protein CAWSVQGYEQYF.

The chain recombines TRBV2 with TRBJ2-3; maybe TRBD2 (6 bases). This CDR3 has 14 residues. Germline CDR1 reads SNHLY; CDR2 reads FYNNEI. Trimming cost V 6 bases and J 3 bases, with 13 bases left between them. CDR3 protein: CASSLARGTDTQYF. DNA of the CDR3: TGTGCCAGCAGCCTGGCCCGGGGGACAGATACGCAGTATTTT.